A single sample is the source of the 8 T cell receptor beta chains below, sequenced in a study of blood T cell repertoires in COVID-19. Only in-frame clones appear in the TCRdb table, and some are missing; sequencing was by immunoSEQ multiplex PCR. The table lists 110,000 or so clones, around 83% of them singletons. The sample consisted of peripheral blood. The receptors were sampled from an older woman with COVID-19, enrolled during active disease.

This chain uses TRBV14 with TRBJ2-2, with 10 bases lining up with TRBD1. With 3 bases clipped from V and 3 bases from J, the junction kept 4 bases outside the gene matches. Looked up from germline, CDR1 is SGHDN and CDR2 is FVKESK. The CDR3 spans 16 residues. The CDR3 is CASSHWTGGDTGELFF. In DNA form, the CDR3 reads TGTGCCAGCAGCCATTGGACAGGGGGTGACACCGGGGAGCTGTTTTTT.

This chain links TRBV5-1 with TRBJ2-1, with a possible D match to TRBD1 (5 bases). CDR1 is SGHRS, CDR2 YFSETQ, per germline. V dropped 3 bases and J dropped 7 bases, with 8 bases sitting between them. The CDR3 has 12 residues. The CDR3, as DNA: TGCGCCAGCAGCTCAGGGTGGAATGAGCAGTTCTTC. This encodes CASSSGWNEQFF.

As DNA, the CDR3 is TGTGCCTGGAGCCAAGACAGGTCCTCCTACGAGCAGTACTTC. Translated, it gives CAWSQDRSSYEQYF. This chain connects TRBV30 to TRBJ2-7; tentative D call: TRBD1 (6 bases). The germline gives CDR1 GTSNPN, CDR2 SVGIG (reference sequence). This CDR3 contains 14 residues. The ends were cut back, 3 bases at V and 0 bases at J, with 12 bases in the middle.

The V call is TRBV4-3, the J call TRBJ2-3; TRBD2 matches 9 bases. With V trimmed by 0 bases and J by 0 bases, 10 bases remained unmatched. CDR1 LGHNA and CDR2 YSLEER come from the germline V gene. The CDR3 is 19 residues long. The CDR3, as DNA: TGCGCCAGCAGCCAAGAAGTCTTGCGGGGGGGCTTGAGCACAGATACGCAGTATTTT. Its translation is CASSQEVLRGGLSTDTQYF.

This clone was counted once. The rearrangement links TRBV10-3 to TRBJ2-5; 9 bases match TRBD1. Looked up from germline, CDR1 is ENHRY and CDR2 is SYGVKD. With V trimmed by 10 bases and J by 4 bases, 13 bases remained unmatched. The CDR3 extends over 15 amino acids. The DNA of the CDR3 is TGTGCCACAACAGGGGGCGGGCGGTCAGGAGAGACCCAGTACTTC. This sequence encodes CATTGGGRSGETQYF.

The gene calls are TRBV2 and TRBJ2-5, with D perhaps matching TRBD2 (6 bases). Trimming pared 3 bases from V and 4 bases from J, leaving 9 bases between. The CDR3 runs to 13 residues. Per the germline V gene, CDR1 is SNHLY and CDR2 is FYNNEI. The CDR3, as DNA: TGTGCCAGCAGTGAGGACGGGAGAGAGACCCAGTACTTC. Protein: CASSEDGRETQYF.

This clone is labeled medium-sized. V and J are TRBV7-3 and TRBJ1-2, with 8 bases aligning to TRBD1. This CDR3 spans 13 amino acids. CDR1 is SGHTA and CDR2 is FQGTGA in the germline V gene. V was clipped by 5 bases and J by 5 bases; unmatched bases: 4. DNA for the CDR3: TGTGCCAGCAGCCGGACAGGGATGTATGGCTACACCTTC. Protein sequence: CASSRTGMYGYTF.

The chain combines TRBV5-1 with TRBJ2-5; possible D gene TRBD1, 6 bases. The CDR3 sequence is 14 residues long. The V gene lost 4 bases and the J gene lost 3 bases, with 13 bases spanning the gap. Germline-derived CDR1 and CDR2 are SGHRS and YFSETQ. The CDR3 nucleotides read TGCGCCAGCAGCACAGGACAGAACGAAGAGACCCAGTACTTC. It codes for CASSTGQNEETQYF.